This paragraph covers one T cell receptor beta chain sequence. What it binds is not known. This sample was included in a study of PD-1 blockade in classical Hodgkin lymphoma. Study at large: Patients were dosed intravenously with nivolumab at 3 mg/kg every 2 weeks. Findings of the study overall: It was reported that newly diagnosed patients had less baseline TCR diversity than healthy donors. The CD4+ diversity rise by C4D1 was clearest in complete responders. Diversity similar to that of newly diagnosed patients was seen at baseline in complete responders.

Described time point: cycle 4 day 1 (C4D1), after less than 7 weeks of nivolumab. Exposure to brentuximab vedotin varied, and each patient had relapsed following autologous stem cell transplantation. CD4+ T cells were purified from thawed PBMCs by magnetic negative selection. V lost 3 bases and J lost 3; bases outside the gene matches: 8. Germline V gene lookup returns CDR1 LGHNA and CDR2 YSLEER. The CDR3 has 17 amino acids. Repertoires were generated with immunoSEQ multiplex PCR, while TCRdb's copy carries only in-frame clones and drops some. The sample carries 10,000 or so clones, 65% to 85% recorded once.

The V call is TRBV4-3, the J call TRBJ2-2; 9 nucleotides align to TRBD1. The source is a human donor with classical Hodgkin lymphoma. The sample consisted of CD4+ T cells from blood, taken before the fourth cycle of nivolumab. The CDR3 DNA reads as TGCGCCAGCAGCCACGTGACAGGGGGGAGTGACACCGGGGAGCTGTTTTTT. This sequence encodes CASSHVTGGSDTGELFF.